This T cell receptor (beta chain) was retrieved from a study of technical replicates of blood from a few donors. The method was immunoSEQ multiplex PCR; TCRdb's version includes in-frame clones alone and lacks a portion of them. Altogether tens of thousands of clones are present, approximately 86% being singletons, with the ten largest covering approximately 5%. The CDR3 consists of 14 residues. CDR1 and CDR2 from the germline V gene are MGHDK and SYGVNS. V was trimmed by 7 bases and J by 0 bases, leaving 13 bases between them. The receptor was derived from a human donor in good health. Some clones in this sample may be carry-over from other donors' samples. The rearrangement uses TRBV25-1 and TRBJ2-7; D remains unclear. Sequencing was performed on PBMCs. The CDR3 sequence: CASTPHTNSYEQYF. CDR3 DNA: TGTGCCAGCACCCCCCACACTAACTCCTACGAGCAGTACTTC.